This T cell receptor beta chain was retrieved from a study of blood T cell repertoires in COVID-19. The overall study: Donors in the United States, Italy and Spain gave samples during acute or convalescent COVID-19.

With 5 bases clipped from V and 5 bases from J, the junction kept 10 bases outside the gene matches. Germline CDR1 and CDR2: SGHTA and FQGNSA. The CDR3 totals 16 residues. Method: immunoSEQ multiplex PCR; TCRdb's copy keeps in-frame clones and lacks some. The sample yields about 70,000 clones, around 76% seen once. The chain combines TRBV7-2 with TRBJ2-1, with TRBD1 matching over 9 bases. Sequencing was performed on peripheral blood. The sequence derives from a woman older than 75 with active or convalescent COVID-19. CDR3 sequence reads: CASSRQGQGFNNEQFF. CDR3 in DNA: TGTGCCAGCAGCCGCCAGGGACAGGGTTTTAACAATGAGCAGTTCTTC.